The 16 T cell receptor beta chains listed next were all sequenced from one sample in a study of T cells in Graves' hyperthyroidism and ophthalmopathy. RNA transcripts gave rise to amplified TCR beta CDR3 regions. HTBI primers were employed in a first-round RT-PCR of the TCR CDR3. TCRdb reanalysed the multiplex PCR reads using MiXCR and keeps one entry per CDR3 protein. The table shows roughly 250,000 distinct CDR3 sequences, with approximately 15% occurring only once. The sequenced material came from blood. The receptors shown here come from a woman aged 40 to 49 with Graves' hyperthyroidism that later progressed to Graves' ophthalmopathy.

This clonotype was found a few times. A much larger clone differs from this one at a single base, so this may be a read error. This sequence joins TRBV2 and TRBJ2-1, with 10 bases matching TRBD2. The CDR3 spans 14 residues. J gave up 8 bases and V 8 bases, and 9 bases lay outside the gene matches. The V gene's germline CDR1 is SNHLY and CDR2 FYNNEI. In DNA, the CDR3 is TGTGCCAGCGGAAAGCGGGAGGGCTGGGATGAGCAGTTCTTC. It translates to CASGKREGWDEQFF.

CDR3 bases: TGTGCCAGCCGGAGTCCGGGACAGATCCAAGAGACCCAGTACTTC. Its protein is CASRSPGQIQETQYF. The rearrangement links TRBV7-2 to TRBJ2-5; 7 bases match TRBD1. Per the germline V gene, CDR1 is SGHTA and CDR2 is FQGNSA. J lost 1 base, V lost 8 bases, and 10 bases had no gene match. The CDR3 covers 15 residues. Together with reference TRBV7-2 and TRBJ2-5, the CDR3 gives the full variable domain: GAGVSQSPSNKVTEKGKDVELRCDPISGHTALYWYRQSLGQGLEFLIYFQGNSAPDKSGLPSDRFSAERTGGSVSTLTIQRTQQEDSAVYLCASRSPGQIQETQYFGPGTRLLVL.

This clonotype was picked up many times. V gene TRBV4-1 combines with J gene TRBJ2-5, with TRBD2 matching 11 bases. CDR1 is MGHRA and CDR2 is YSYEKL in the germline V gene. V gave up 1 base and J gave up 2 bases; unmatched junction bases: 6. The CDR3 extends over 17 amino acids. The chain's CDR3 is CASSQGAGTSGQETQYF. CDR3 DNA: TGCGCCAGCAGCCAAGGGGCCGGGACTAGCGGACAAGAGACCCAGTACTTC.

This clonotype was seen many times. The chain joins TRBV12-3 or TRBV12-4 to TRBJ2-2; 14 bases match TRBD2. There are 20 residues in the CDR3. J was trimmed by 5 bases and V by 6 bases; bases with no gene match: 17. This CDR3 reads CASSVMNGLAGGSGTGELFF. The CDR3 DNA is TGTGCCAGCAGCGTCATGAATGGACTAGCGGGAGGAAGTGGAACCGGGGAGCTGTTTTTT.

On this clonotype: This may stem from a read error, because a much larger clone lies one nucleotide away. The chain couples TRBV20-1 to TRBJ2-7; 10 nucleotides line up with TRBD2. V dropped 5 bases and J dropped 7; count of bases not matched to a gene: 17. Per the germline V gene, CDR1 is DFQATT and CDR2 is SNEGSKA (reference sequence). CDR3 length equals 16 residues. The CDR3, as DNA: TGCAGTGCTTGGCCGGGACTAGCGTCAGGGGGGTATGAGCAGTACTTC. Its protein product is CSAWPGLASGGYEQYF.

This clonotype was counted many times. The J gene is TRBJ2-1, the V gene TRBV5-5; possibly TRBD1 for D (5 bases). V gave up 2 bases and J gave up 2 bases, with 11 bases separating them. This CDR3 region has 15 residues. Germline-derived CDR1 and CDR2 are SGHKS and YYEKEE (reference sequence). CDR3 sequence reads: CASSFRDSPYNEQFF. The CDR3 DNA is TGTGCCAGCAGCTTCAGAGACAGCCCCTACAATGAGCAGTTCTTC.

This clonotype was found many times. This chain connects TRBV2 to TRBJ2-5; D gene ambiguous. The CDR3 length is 15 residues. With 2 bases removed from V and 1 base from J, the gap between germline ends came to 11 bases. Germline lookup yields CDR1 SNHLY and CDR2 FYNNEI. CDR3 amino acids: CASSENSAVQETQYF. CDR3 coding DNA: TGTGCCAGCAGTGAAAACTCGGCAGTCCAAGAGACCCAGTACTTC.

V is TRBV19 and J is TRBJ1-2, with D unresolved. The CDR3 loop spans 18 amino acids. Germline V CDR1 and CDR2: LNHDA, SQIVND (reference sequence). With 7 bases removed from V and 2 bases from J, the gap between germline ends came to 26 bases. CDR3 residues: CASTQRSEMPRSNYGYTF. The DNA of the CDR3 is TGTGCCAGTACCCAAAGGAGTGAAATGCCTCGATCCAACTATGGCTACACCTTC.

In this sample, this clonotype turned up many times. V is TRBV20-1 and J is TRBJ2-2; 11 bases match TRBD2. V was clipped by 6 bases and J by 4 bases; unmatched bases: 19. This CDR3 is 19 amino acids long. Germline V lookup: CDR1 DFQATT, CDR2 SNEGSKA (reference sequence). CDR3: CSARLAGNFGLRGTGELFF. Written as DNA, the CDR3 is TGCAGTGCGAGACTAGCGGGAAATTTTGGGCTACGGGGCACCGGGGAGCTGTTTTTT.

This clonotype has ten or more counts. V gene TRBV7-8 combines with J gene TRBJ2-1; TRBD1 matches 7 bases. Germline CDR1 is SGHVS and CDR2 is FQNEAQ. The CDR3 length is 15 residues. The V segment lost 1 base and the J segment 4 bases; nucleotides outside the gene matches: 4. CDR3 sequence (DNA): TGTGCCAGCAGCTTAGAGGGCAGGGGGTACAATGAGCAGTTCTTC. This translates into CASSLEGRGYNEQFF.

This clonotype was seen repeatedly, ten times or more. V gene TRBV2 combines with J gene TRBJ2-6; D is perhaps TRBD1 (5 bases). Trimming cost V 9 bases and J 0 bases, with 12 bases left between them. The germline V gene encodes CDR1 SNHLY and CDR2 FYNNEI. The CDR3 contains 15 residues. The CDR3 DNA reads as TGTGCCAGAGGGGTCCTTGACTCTGGGGCCAACGTCCTGACTTTC. This encodes CARGVLDSGANVLTF.

This clonotype appeared many times. The chain uses TRBV4-1 and TRBJ2-6, with TRBD1 matching over 8 bases. The CDR3 has 20 amino acids. Germline CDR1 MGHRA, CDR2 YSYEKL. The V gene end was trimmed by 3 bases and the J gene end by 4 bases; junction bases not matched to a gene: 17. The CDR3 loop reads CASSQKDSSTGVQGANVLTF. The CDR3 coding sequence is TGCGCCAGCAGCCAGAAAGATAGCTCGACAGGGGTGCAAGGGGCCAACGTCCTGACTTTC.

Only one count was recorded for this clonotype. V usage is TRBV2 and J usage is TRBJ2-2; 13 bases fit TRBD2. This CDR3 has 17 residues. The V gene end was trimmed by 3 bases and the J gene end by 5 bases; junction bases not matched to a gene: 6. Per the germline V gene, CDR1 is SNHLY and CDR2 is FYNNEI. The DNA of the CDR3 is TGTGCCAGCAGTGAGTGGACTAGCGGGAGACGGACCGGGGAGCTGTTTTTT. Translating gives CASSEWTSGRRTGELFF.

This clonotype came up many times. The gene calls are TRBV9 and TRBJ2-3, with D possibly being TRBD1 or TRBD2 (5 bases each). The CDR3 sequence is 16 residues long. V lost 4 bases, J lost 0 bases, and 15 bases lay in between. Germline-derived CDR1 and CDR2 are SGDLS and YYNGEE. CDR3 protein: CASSTRDLTSTDTQYF. The CDR3 coding sequence is TGTGCCAGCAGCACCCGGGACCTCACTAGCACAGATACGCAGTATTTT.

Ten or more counts support this clonotype. The V and J genes are TRBV6-1 and TRBJ1-1, with 8 bases lining up with TRBD1. The V gene end was trimmed by 0 bases and the J gene end by 1 base; junction bases not matched to a gene: 10. The CDR3 loop spans 18 amino acids. CDR1 is MNHNS and CDR2 is SASEGT in the germline V gene. The CDR3 protein is CASSEAPGTGLRNTEAFF. The DNA for the CDR3 is TGTGCCAGCAGTGAAGCACCCGGGACAGGACTTAGGAACACTGAAGCTTTCTTT.

This chain connects TRBV6-1 to TRBJ2-4; TRBD1 matches at 7 bases. Germline values: CDR1 MNHNS, CDR2 SASEGT. The CDR3 totals 16 residues. V lost 5 bases and J lost 7; bases outside the gene matches: 14. CDR3 in amino acids: CASSISLTGWRNIQYF. In nucleotides, the CDR3 is TGTGCCAGCAGTATCTCCTTGACAGGGTGGAGGAACATTCAGTACTTC.